This entry concerns a single TCR beta chain. Its target antigen remains unknown. The record has no base qualities; no much larger clone is one base away. This specimen comes from a study of cytomegalovirus exposure and HLA in healthy donors (dated by TCRdb to about 2017). With respect to the entire study: An earlier analysis of 587 of the donors reported approximately 260 Gb of sequence data and 90 million to 120 million unique TCR beta sequences obtained from roughly 170 million T cells. Approximately 300 gigabases of sequencing data and 70 million to 100 million unique TCR sequences were included in an early release covering several hundred HLA-typed donors. The genetic ancestry cluster associated with self-reported Caucasian donors included roughly four fifths of the 398 genotyped donors. The aim of the study was to test whether cataloging public T cell receptors could identify signatures of past pathogen exposure. Using immunosequencing, the study profiled T cell repertoires from 640 or so subjects and related those repertoires to cytomegalovirus serostatus. A separate validation cohort of about 110 different subjects was used in addition to the roughly 700-subject first cohort. The study combined high-throughput TCR immunosequencing, statistical association of individual TCRs with disease status, and machine learning to predict cytomegalovirus infection status. In a later analysis, previously published TCR beta repertoires from roughly 710 donors were re-analyzed and high-resolution HLA genotyping was added so that TCR occurrence patterns could be studied. The later analysis used no new phenotypic data to find candidate immune exposures, relying instead on TCR beta sequences and their occurrence across donors. An earlier analysis of roughly 580 of the donors used high-throughput TCR beta sequencing to judge whether each TCR beta V gene segment behaved as functional or pseudogenic. Donor age, sex, ethnicity and CMV serostatus were compiled together with the repertoire data. In a later genetic analysis, genome-wide SNP genotypes for 398 of the 666 donors were used, and that subset was treated as a discovery cohort. Every discovery cohort repertoire had been produced on one sequencing platform. Class I and class II HLA loci were covered by the typing at four-digit resolution. The number of typed donors differed by locus: about 620-640 for A, B, C, DRB1 and DQB1; about 520 for DQA1; fewer than 610 for DPA1; and some 470 for DPB1. Because of strong linkage in the cohort, roughly five DR-DQ haplotypes were treated as single units for association and clustering. On average, around 230,000 unique TCR beta nucleotide sequences were sequenced per donor among 398 genotyped donors of the cohort, with around 19% of those sequences being non-productive.

In total, more than 500 healthy bone marrow donors made up the cohort. At the time of sampling, all cohort members were nominally healthy, though unrecorded immune exposures were likely present. The donor tested CMV seropositive and was one of the 289 seropositive cohort members. Every donor gave a peripheral blood sample, and the peripheral blood mononuclear cells from that sample were used for TCR beta sequencing. The Qiagen DNeasy Blood Extraction Kit was used to extract genomic DNA from the blood cell samples. V loses 5 bases of germline sequence and J loses 3 bases, and the interval between the two ends is 14 bases. The CDR3 starts with the cysteine, ends with the phenylalanine, and has 14 residues. Only CDR3 DNA is held: 42 bases, read in frame from base 1. The germline V gene specifies MNHNS as CDR1 and SASEGT as CDR2. Study-level results and caveats: The presence/absence analyses assumed that sequencing depth was roughly uniform across donors, and that assumption may not be true. HLA typing was unavailable for some donors at each locus, so association tests used only the typed subset. A later analysis found that HLA-associated TCR beta chains were more clonally expanded and had lower generation probabilities than equally common non-associated chains. According to the authors, the approach could potentially be generalized to other disease states and immunological phenotypes. In a later genetic analysis, fewer N-insertions in productive TCRs were reported among donors in an Asian-associated ancestry cluster than the approximately 630-donor mean. Immune exposure information for the cohort was limited to CMV serostatus. A few of the identified cytomegalovirus-associated TCR beta chains were confirmed in vitro to be specific for cytomegalovirus antigens. Strong co-occurrence of HLA alleles, especially DR and DQ, made assigning TCR associations to individual alleles difficult. An association between a missense DCLRE1C variant and V-gene and J-gene trimming of TCR beta chains was found in a later genetic analysis and replicated in an independent cohort. In a later analysis, several top co-occurrence clusters were reported to appear linked to parvovirus B19, influenza, CMV and Epstein-Barr virus. While some public TCRs were present in many individuals, most TCR sequences turned up only very rarely across donors. Linkage disequilibrium might explain the correlated functional status among segregating V segments, but an unknown experimental factor could not be excluded. In a later analysis, the rate of TCR association differed among HLA loci, with DRB1 alleles having the most associated TCRs and HLA-C alleles having the fewest. In a later analysis, around 17,000 TCR beta sequences were associated with specific HLA alleles at a false discovery rate of 0.05. In the study, 164 TCR beta chains were listed as associated with cytomegalovirus. The classifier was reported to diagnose cytomegalovirus status with high specificity and sensitivity in both the original cohort and the validation cohort. Because counts were too low, approximately 15 rarely observed V segments, including chromosome 9 orphons, were excluded from the earlier analysis of about 500 of the donors. Broadly in line with IMGT annotations, most TCR beta V segments showed up in productive rearrangements about 87% or about 30% of the time in an earlier analysis of 587 of the donors. In a later analysis, most CMV-associated TCR beta chains were found to appear HLA-restricted, with HLA associations seemingly driven largely by CMV exposure. A further reported finding was that TCR beta sequences accurately predicted the HLA-A and HLA-B alleles for most subjects in the first cohort. Some IMGT-functional V segments, including TRBV6-2 and TRBV6-3, could not be told apart with the 87-base-pair reads, so those segments were excluded. The sequencing pipeline was judged likely to have produced a cluster of highly shared sequence variants as a technical artifact. In this cohort, only TCR beta chains were sequenced, and detectable features were limited by the absence of alpha or paired-chain data.

The library was produced with the immunoSEQ multiplex PCR assay. The multiplex PCR relied on a mix of 60 forward primers for TCR Vbeta segments and 13 reverse primers for TCR Jbeta segments. The CDR3 region of rearranged TCR beta genes was amplified from genomic DNA by a multiplex PCR assay. Amplified TCR beta libraries were sequenced as 87-base-pair reads on the Illumina HiSeq System. From the authors' description of their analysis: A later analysis counted tens of millions of unique TCR beta chains across the 666 repertoires, and roughly 10 million of these chains were shared by at least two donors. Raw reads were error-corrected and collapsed into unique sequences with a nearest-neighbor algorithm that merged closely related sequences to remove PCR and sequencing errors. Alignment of CDR3 sequences to IMGT reference sequences was used to assign V, D and J gene segments. For a sequence to be retained, a match of at least six nucleotides was required to both a V gene segment and a J gene segment. A rearrangement counted as productive if the CDR3 had no stop codons and remained in frame with V and J, and every other rearrangement counted as non-productive. Following IMGT convention, CDR3 was defined as the stretch from the second conserved V-encoded cysteine up to the conserved J-encoded phenylalanine. In an earlier analysis of 500 to 650 of the donors, sequences lacking an unambiguous match to a single V gene segment were excluded. An earlier analysis of fewer than 750 of the donors classified V segments as functional when productive rearrangements were above 56.7% and as segregating when the standard deviation between donors was above 5%. To diagnose cytomegalovirus status from the catalog of TCR beta chain sequences, a statistical classification framework was built. In a later analysis, TCR nucleotide sequences were compared against IMGT/GENE-DB human TR gene sequences so that V and J genes could be assigned. In a later analysis, CDR3 sequences and most-parsimonious VDJ recombination scenarios were assigned using the TCRdist pipeline. In a later analysis, each TCR beta chain was defined by its CDR3 amino acid sequence together with its V-gene family, and reads without a unique V-gene family were excluded. As a way to deal with suspected cross-contamination and a sequencing artifact, a later analysis dropped under 600 nucleotide sequences that were highly shared and had low generation probability. For each public chain, a later analysis derived a clonal expansion index from normalized ranks of inferred template counts within each repertoire. In a later analysis, generation probabilities were computed with a VDJ recombination model fitted to out-of-frame rearrangements, and the resulting probabilities were checked against IGoR. A later analysis scored TCR-TCR, TCR-HLA and TCR-CMV co-occurrence with hypergeometric tests, applying a repertoire-size bias correction to TCR pairs. A later analysis estimated false discovery rates by permuting HLA or CMV assignments 20 times. In a later analysis, co-occurring TCRs were grouped using DBSCAN, with TCRdist sequence similarity added in when clustering inside HLA-allele-positive subsets. Co-occurrence clustering excluded repertoires with fewer than 30,000 or more than 120,000 public chains, plus five with anomalous nucleotide sharing. The table was pulled from immuneACCESS by TCRdb, which kept in-frame rearrangements only. Such tables lose some clones; where checked, under half of the loss comes from unresolved V genes, and the rest has no known cause. The DNA was the basis for D and trimming; V, J and clone size are from that table. In all, the sample holds about 130,000 clones, and about 70% of those were seen once. Approximately 2.6% of the sample comes from the top ten.

This TCR came from a woman aged 60 to 75 in good health and CMV-seropositive. Rearrangement joined TRBV6-1 to TRBJ2-7; there is no confident call for the D gene. Sequencing used PBMCs. The CDR3 region has the sequence CASSPTTPIYEQYF. The nucleotides read TGTGCCAGCAGTCCCACGACACCTATCTACGAGCAGTACTTC.